This entry describes one T cell receptor (beta chain). What it binds is unknown. These data belong to a study of T cell repertoires in cytomegalovirus infection. Study in general: The study used recently identified HLA-C-restricted and well-studied HLA-B-restricted CMV epitopes. Public TCR beta signatures marked donors with CMV infection and the matching HLA.

Using its own MiXCR run on the reads, TCRdb lists one record per CDR3 protein. The sample lists about 69,000 distinct CDR3 sequences, about 26% seen once, with 45% to 75% in the top ten. V was cut by 5 bases and J by 4 bases, with 20 bases left in between. The CDR3 contains 16 residues. Germline CDR1 reads MNHEY; CDR2 reads SVGAGI. V usage is TRBV6-5 and J usage is TRBJ1-1; tentative D call: TRBD1 (5 bases). This specimen was CD8+ T cells from cultured PBMCs, taken from culture after CMV antigen stimulation. The clonotype comes from a human donor in good health (CMV status not recorded). Some clones in this sample may be carry-over from other donors' samples. CDR3 protein: CASSTALGRGGTEAFF. DNA for the CDR3: TGTGCCAGCAGTACAGCCCTGGGGAGGGGAGGCACTGAAGCTTTCTTT.